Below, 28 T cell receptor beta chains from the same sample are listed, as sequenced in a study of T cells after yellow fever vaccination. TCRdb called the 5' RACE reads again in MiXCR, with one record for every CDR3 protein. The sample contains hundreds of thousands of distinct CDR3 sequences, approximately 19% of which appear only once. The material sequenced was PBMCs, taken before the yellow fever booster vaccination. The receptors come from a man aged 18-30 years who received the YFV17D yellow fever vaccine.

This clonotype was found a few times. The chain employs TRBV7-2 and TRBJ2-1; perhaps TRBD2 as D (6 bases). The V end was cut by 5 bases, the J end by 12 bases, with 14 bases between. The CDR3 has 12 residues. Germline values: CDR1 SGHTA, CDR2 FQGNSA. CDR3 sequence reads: CASSLTSYGQFF. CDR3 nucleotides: TGTGCCAGCAGCCTGACTAGTTATGGGCAGTTCTTC.

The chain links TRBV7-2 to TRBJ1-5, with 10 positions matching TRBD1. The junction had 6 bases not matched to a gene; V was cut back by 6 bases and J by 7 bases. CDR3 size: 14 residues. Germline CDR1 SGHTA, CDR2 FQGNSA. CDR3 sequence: CASSLAGQGQPQHF. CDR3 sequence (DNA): TGTGCCAGCAGTCTGGCGGGACAGGGGCAGCCCCAGCATTTT.

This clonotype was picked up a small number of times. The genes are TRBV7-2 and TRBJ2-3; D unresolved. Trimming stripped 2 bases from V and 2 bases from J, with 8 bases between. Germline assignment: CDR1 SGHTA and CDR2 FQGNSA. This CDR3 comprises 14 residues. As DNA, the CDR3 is TGTGCCAGCAGCTTAAGTGAATACACAGATACGCAGTATTTT. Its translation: CASSLSEYTDTQYF.

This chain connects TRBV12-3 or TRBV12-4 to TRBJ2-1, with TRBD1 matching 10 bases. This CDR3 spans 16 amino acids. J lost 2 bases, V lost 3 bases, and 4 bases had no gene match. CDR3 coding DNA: TGTGCCAGCAGTTTGACAGGGGGCATTCCCTACAATGAGCAGTTCTTC. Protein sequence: CASSLTGGIPYNEQFF.

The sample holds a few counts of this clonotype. Here the CDR3 reads CASSLLGGGVNIQYF. CDR3 in DNA: TGTGCCAGCAGCCTGCTTGGGGGAGGTGTCAACATTCAGTACTTC. The V and J genes are TRBV11-1 and TRBJ2-4; weak D call: TRBD2 (6 bases). This CDR3 is built from 15 residues. CDR1 and CDR2 (germline): SGHAT, FQDESV (reference sequence). V lost 5 bases, J lost 7 bases, and 18 bases lay in between.

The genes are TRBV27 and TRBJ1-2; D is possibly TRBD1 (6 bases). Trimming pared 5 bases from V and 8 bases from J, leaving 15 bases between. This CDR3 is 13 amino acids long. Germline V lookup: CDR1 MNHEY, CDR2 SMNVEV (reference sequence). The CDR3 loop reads CASSPTGFRGYTF. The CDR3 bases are TGTGCCAGCAGTCCCACAGGGTTCAGAGGCTACACCTTC.

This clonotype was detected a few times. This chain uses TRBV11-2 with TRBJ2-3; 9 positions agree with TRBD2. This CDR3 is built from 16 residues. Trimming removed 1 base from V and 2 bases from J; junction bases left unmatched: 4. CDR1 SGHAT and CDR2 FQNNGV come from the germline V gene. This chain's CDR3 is CASSLGSGGFTDTQYF. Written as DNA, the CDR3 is TGTGCCAGCAGCTTAGGTAGCGGGGGATTCACAGATACGCAGTATTTT. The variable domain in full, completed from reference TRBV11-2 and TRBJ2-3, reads EAGVAQSPRYKIIEKRQSVAFWCNPISGHATLYWYQQILGQGPKLLIQFQNNGVVDDSQLPKDRFSAERLKGVDSTLKIQPAKLEDSAVYLCASSLGSGGFTDTQYFGPGTRLTVL.

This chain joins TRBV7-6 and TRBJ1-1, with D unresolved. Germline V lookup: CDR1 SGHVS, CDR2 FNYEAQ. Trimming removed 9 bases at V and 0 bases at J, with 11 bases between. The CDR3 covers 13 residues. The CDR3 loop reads CASRRDMNTEAFF. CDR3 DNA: TGTGCCAGTCGACGGGATATGAACACTGAAGCTTTCTTT.

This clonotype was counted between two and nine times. CDR3 sequence: CASRQSFRISPLHF. For the CDR3, the DNA is TGCGCCAGCAGACAGAGTTTCAGGATTTCACCCCTCCACTTT. This rearrangement joins TRBV4-3 to TRBJ1-6; D is unresolved. In germline, CDR1 is LGHNA, CDR2 YSLEER. CDR3 length: 14 residues. V gave up 6 bases and J gave up 9 bases, with 15 bases separating them.

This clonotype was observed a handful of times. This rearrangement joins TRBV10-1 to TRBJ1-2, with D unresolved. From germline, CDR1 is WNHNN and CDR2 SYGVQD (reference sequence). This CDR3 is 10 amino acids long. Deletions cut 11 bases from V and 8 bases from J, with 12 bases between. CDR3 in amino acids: CAGSCWGYTF. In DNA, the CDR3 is TGCGCCGGCTCCTGCTGGGGCTACACCTTC.

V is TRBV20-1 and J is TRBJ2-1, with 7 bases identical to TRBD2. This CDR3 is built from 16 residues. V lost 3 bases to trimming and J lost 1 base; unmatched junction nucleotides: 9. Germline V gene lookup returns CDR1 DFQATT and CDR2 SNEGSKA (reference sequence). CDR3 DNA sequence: TGCAGTGCTAGTCCCGGGACTACCCTTTCCTACAATGAGCAGTTCTTC. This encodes CSASPGTTLSYNEQFF.

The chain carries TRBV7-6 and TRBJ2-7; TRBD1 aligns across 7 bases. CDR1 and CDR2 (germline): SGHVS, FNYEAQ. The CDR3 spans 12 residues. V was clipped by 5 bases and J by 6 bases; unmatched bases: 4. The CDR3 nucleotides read TGTGCCAGCAGCATGACAGGGCGCGAGCAGTACTTC. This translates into CASSMTGREQYF.

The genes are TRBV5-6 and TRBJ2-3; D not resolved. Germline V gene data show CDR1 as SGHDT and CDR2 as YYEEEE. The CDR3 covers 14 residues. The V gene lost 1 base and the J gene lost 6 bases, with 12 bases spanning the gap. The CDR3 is CASSLRVLIDTQYF. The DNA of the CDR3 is TGTGCCAGCAGCTTGCGGGTACTCATCGATACGCAGTATTTT.

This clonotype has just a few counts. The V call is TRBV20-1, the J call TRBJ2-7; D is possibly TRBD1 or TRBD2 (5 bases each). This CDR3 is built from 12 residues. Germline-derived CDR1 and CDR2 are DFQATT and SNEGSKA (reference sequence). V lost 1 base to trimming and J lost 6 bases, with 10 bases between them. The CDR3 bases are TGCAGTGCTAGAGGGTACGGGGCCGAGCAGTACTTC. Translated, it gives CSARGYGAEQYF.

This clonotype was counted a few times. The CDR3 here is CATRVAGGPDTQYF. CDR3 coding DNA: TGTGCCACAAGAGTAGCGGGGGGGCCAGATACGCAGTATTTT. The chain links TRBV2 to TRBJ2-3; 11 bases are a match to TRBD2. From germline, CDR1 is SNHLY and CDR2 FYNNEI. V lost 10 bases and J lost 4; bases outside the gene matches: 7. The CDR3 spans 14 residues.

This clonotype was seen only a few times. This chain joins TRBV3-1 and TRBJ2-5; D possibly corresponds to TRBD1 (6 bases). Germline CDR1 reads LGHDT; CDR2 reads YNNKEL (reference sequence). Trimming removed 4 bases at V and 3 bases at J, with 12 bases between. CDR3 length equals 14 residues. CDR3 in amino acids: CASSLKRTEETQYF. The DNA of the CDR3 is TGTGCCAGCAGCCTCAAGAGGACAGAAGAGACCCAGTACTTC.

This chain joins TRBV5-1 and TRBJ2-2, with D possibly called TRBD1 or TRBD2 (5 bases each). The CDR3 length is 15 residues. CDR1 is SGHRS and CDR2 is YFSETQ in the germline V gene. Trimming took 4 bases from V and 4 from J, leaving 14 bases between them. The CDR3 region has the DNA TGCGCCAGCAGCGGCGAGGGGAGACGCACCGGGGAGCTGTTTTTT. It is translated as CASSGEGRRTGELFF.

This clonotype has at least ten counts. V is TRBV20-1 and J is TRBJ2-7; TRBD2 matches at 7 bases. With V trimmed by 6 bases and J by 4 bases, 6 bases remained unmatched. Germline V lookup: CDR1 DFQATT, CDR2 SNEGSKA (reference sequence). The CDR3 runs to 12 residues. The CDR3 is CSAGRVGYEQYF. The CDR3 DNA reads TGCAGTGCGGGGAGGGTTGGGTACGAGCAGTACTTC.

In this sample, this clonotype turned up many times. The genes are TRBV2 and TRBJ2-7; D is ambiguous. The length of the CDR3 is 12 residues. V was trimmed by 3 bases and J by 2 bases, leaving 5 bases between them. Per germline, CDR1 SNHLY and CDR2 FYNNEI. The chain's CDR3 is CASSENAYEQYF. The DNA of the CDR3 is TGTGCCAGCAGTGAGAACGCCTACGAGCAGTACTTC.

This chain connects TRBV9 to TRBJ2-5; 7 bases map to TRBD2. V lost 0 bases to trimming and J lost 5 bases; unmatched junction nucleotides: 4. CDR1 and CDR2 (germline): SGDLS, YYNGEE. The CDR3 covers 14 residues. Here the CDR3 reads CASSVGLAPETQYF. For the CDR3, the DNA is TGTGCCAGCAGCGTAGGACTAGCCCCTGAGACCCAGTACTTC.

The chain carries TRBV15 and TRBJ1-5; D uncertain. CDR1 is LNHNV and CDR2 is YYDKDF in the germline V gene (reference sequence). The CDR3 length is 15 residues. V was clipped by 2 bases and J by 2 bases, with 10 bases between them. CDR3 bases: TGTGCCACCAGCAGACGCCCCCTGGGCAATCAGCCCCAGCATTTT. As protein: CATSRRPLGNQPQHF.

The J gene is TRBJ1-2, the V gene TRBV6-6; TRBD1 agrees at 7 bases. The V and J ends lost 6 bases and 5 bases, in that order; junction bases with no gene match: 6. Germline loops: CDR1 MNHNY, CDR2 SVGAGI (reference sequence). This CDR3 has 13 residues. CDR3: CASSPWGQYGYTF. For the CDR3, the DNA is TGTGCCAGCAGCCCCTGGGGACAGTATGGCTACACCTTC.

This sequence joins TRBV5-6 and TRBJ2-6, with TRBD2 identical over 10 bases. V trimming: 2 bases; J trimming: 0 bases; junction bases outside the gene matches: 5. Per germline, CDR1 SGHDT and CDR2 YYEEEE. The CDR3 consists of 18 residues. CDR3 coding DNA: TGTGCCAGCAGCTTCTTACTAGCGGGGTTCTCTGGGGCCAACGTCCTGACTTTC. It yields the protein CASSFLLAGFSGANVLTF.

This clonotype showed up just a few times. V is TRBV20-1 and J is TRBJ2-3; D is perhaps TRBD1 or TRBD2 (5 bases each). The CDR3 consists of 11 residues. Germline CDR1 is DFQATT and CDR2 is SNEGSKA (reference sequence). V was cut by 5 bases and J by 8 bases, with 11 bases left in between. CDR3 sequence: CSAGGRGTQYF. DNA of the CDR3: TGCAGTGCTGGGGGACGCGGTACGCAGTATTTT.

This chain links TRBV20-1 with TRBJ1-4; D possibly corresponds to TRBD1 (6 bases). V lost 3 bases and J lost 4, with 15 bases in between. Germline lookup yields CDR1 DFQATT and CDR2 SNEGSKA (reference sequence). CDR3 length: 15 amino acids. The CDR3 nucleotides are TGCAGTGCTAGTGGGGCGACAGGATATAATGAAAAACTGTTTTTT. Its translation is CSASGATGYNEKLFF.

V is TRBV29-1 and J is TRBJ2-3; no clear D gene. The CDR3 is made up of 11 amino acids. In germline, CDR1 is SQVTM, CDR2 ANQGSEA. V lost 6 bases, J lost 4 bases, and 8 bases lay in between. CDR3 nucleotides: TGCAGCGTGTTACCCGCAGATACGCAGTATTTT. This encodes CSVLPADTQYF.

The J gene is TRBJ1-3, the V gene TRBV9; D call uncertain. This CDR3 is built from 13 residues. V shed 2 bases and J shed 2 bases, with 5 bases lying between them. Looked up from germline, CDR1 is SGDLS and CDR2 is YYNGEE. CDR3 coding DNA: TGTGCCAGCAGCGTCCCCCCTGGAAACACCATATATTTT. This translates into CASSVPPGNTIYF.

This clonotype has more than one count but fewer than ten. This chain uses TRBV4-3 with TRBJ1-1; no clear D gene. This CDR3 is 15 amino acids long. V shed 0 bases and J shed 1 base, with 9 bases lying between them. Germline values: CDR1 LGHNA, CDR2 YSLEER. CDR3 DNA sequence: TGCGCCAGCAGCCAAGAAGTGGACCCGAACACTGAAGCTTTCTTT. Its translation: CASSQEVDPNTEAFF.